Following are 24 T cell receptor beta chains from one sample sequenced in a study of T cell responses to AZD1222 COVID-19 vaccine. Repertoires were generated with immunoSEQ multiplex PCR, while TCRdb's copy carries only in-frame clones and drops some. Among some 190,000 clones listed, almost 95% were seen once. The input for sequencing was peripheral blood, taken on day 0 of AZD1222 vaccination. The origin of the receptors is an adult in good health.

This clone was counted a few times. This chain joins TRBV3-1 (or the pseudogene TRBV3-2) and TRBJ1-1; the D is unclear. CDR1 and CDR2 from the germline V gene are LGHDT and YNNKEL (reference sequence). This CDR3 has 13 residues. V was trimmed by 5 bases and J by 7 bases, leaving 14 bases between them. Here the CDR3 reads CASSYQQTGEAFF. CDR3 nucleotides: TGTGCCAGCAGCTACCAACAAACTGGTGAAGCTTTCTTT.

CDR3 residues: CASSILQGGLAYGYTF. The CDR3 bases are TGTGCCAGCAGCATTCTACAGGGGGGGCTCGCTTATGGCTACACCTTC. The chain has TRBV9 and TRBJ1-2, with 8 bases aligning to TRBD1. This CDR3 spans 16 amino acids. Germline lookup yields CDR1 SGDLS and CDR2 YYNGEE. V was pared by 4 bases and J by 5 bases, with 13 bases of the junction left unmatched.

This chain uses TRBV5-1 with TRBJ2-3; D not resolved. The length of the CDR3 is 17 residues. Trimming removed 0 bases from V and 0 bases from J, with 14 bases in between. In germline, CDR1 is SGHRS, CDR2 YFSETQ. Written as DNA, the CDR3 is TGCGCCAGCAGCTTGGAAGCCCAGAACCCTAGCACAGATACGCAGTATTTT. It yields the protein CASSLEAQNPSTDTQYF.

J is TRBJ1-2 and V is TRBV7-9; weak D call: TRBD1 (6 bases). Germline CDR1 is SEHNR and CDR2 is FQNEAQ (reference sequence). The ends were cut back, 4 bases at V and 5 bases at J, with 17 bases in the middle. The CDR3 loop spans 15 amino acids. CDR3 DNA: TGTGCCAGCAGCTCGGACAGTGTGGGGCTATATGGCTACACCTTC. Amino acids: CASSSDSVGLYGYTF.

This clone was detected only once. This sequence joins TRBV10-2 and TRBJ1-2, with D tentatively TRBD1 (6 bases). V was shortened by 8 bases and J by 5 bases, with 15 bases between the two germline ends. CDR3 size: 13 residues. From germline, CDR1 is WSHSY and CDR2 SAAADI. Written as DNA, the CDR3 is TGCGCCAGCGTGGGGACACAAGTATATGGCTACACCTTC. Its protein is CASVGTQVYGYTF.

The V call is TRBV14, the J call TRBJ2-1; the D is unclear. The CDR3 sequence is 17 residues long. Trimming removed 0 bases from V and 0 bases from J, with 12 bases in between. Germline CDR1 reads SGHDN; CDR2 reads FVKESK. Here the CDR3 DNA reads TGTGCCAGCAGCCAAGAGTTAGGCAGCAGCTCCTACAATGAGCAGTTCTTC. This translates into CASSQELGSSSYNEQFF.

The rearrangement links TRBV11-1 to TRBJ2-3; 10 bases match TRBD2. J gave up 2 bases and V 6 bases, and 8 bases lay outside the gene matches. This CDR3 is built from 16 residues. Germline CDR1 and CDR2: SGHAT and FQDESV (reference sequence). The CDR3 DNA sequence: TGTGCCAGCAGTTTTAGCGGGGGGACGATCACAGATACGCAGTATTTT. This codes for CASSFSGGTITDTQYF.

The V and J genes are TRBV27 and TRBJ1-5; D ambiguous. Germline lookup yields CDR1 MNHEY and CDR2 SMNVEV (reference sequence). V was shortened by 2 bases and J by 9 bases, with 11 bases between the two germline ends. The length of the CDR3 is 13 residues. The CDR3 reads CASSLGPARPQHF. The CDR3 DNA follows: TGTGCCAGCAGTTTAGGTCCCGCCCGGCCCCAGCATTTT.

The rearrangement links TRBV19 to TRBJ1-1; no firm D call. CDR1 is LNHDA, CDR2 SQIVND, per germline (reference sequence). The CDR3 is 16 residues long. V lost 6 bases and J 1 base, leaving 18 bases between the germline ends. The CDR3 sequence is CASRRTSQPTNTEAFF. Written as DNA, the CDR3 is TGTGCCAGTAGGAGAACGAGTCAACCAACGAACACTGAAGCTTTCTTT.

The chain carries TRBV6-5 and TRBJ1-5; no firm D call. V dropped 6 bases and J dropped 4 bases, with 13 bases sitting between them. The CDR3 totals 14 residues. Germline V gene lookup returns CDR1 MNHEY and CDR2 SVGAGI. CDR3 residues: CASRPAEFNQPQHF. In DNA, the CDR3 is TGTGCCAGCAGACCTGCAGAATTTAATCAGCCCCAGCATTTT.

The J gene is TRBJ2-7, the V gene TRBV28; 7 bases align to TRBD1. The germline gives CDR1 MDHEN, CDR2 SYDVKM. The trim removed 4 bases at V and 3 bases at J, leaving 9 bases unmatched. There are 15 residues in the CDR3. CDR3 loop: CASSSRQGINYEQYF. The DNA of the CDR3 is TGTGCCAGCAGTTCTCGACAGGGAATTAACTACGAGCAGTACTTC.

This clone was counted once. The chain links TRBV3-1 (or the pseudogene TRBV3-2) to TRBJ1-1, with 8 nucleotides matching TRBD1. CDR3 length: 16 residues. Germline V gene data show CDR1 as LGHDT and CDR2 as YNNKEL (reference sequence). V shed 1 base and J 1 base; nucleotides not matched to a gene: 5. CDR3: CASSQAFGQGNTEAFF. The CDR3 DNA is TGTGCCAGCAGCCAAGCCTTCGGACAGGGGAACACTGAAGCTTTCTTT.

The rearrangement uses TRBV29-1 and TRBJ2-7; no definite D call. V lost 7 bases and J lost 2, with 18 bases in between. Germline CDR1 and CDR2: SQVTM and ANQGSEA. The CDR3 totals 14 residues. The CDR3 region has the DNA TGCAGCGCGCCCGCCCCAGGTTACCCCTACGAGCAGTACTTC. Its protein product is CSAPAPGYPYEQYF.

This sequence joins TRBV7-3 and TRBJ1-1, with D uncertain. With 4 bases removed from V and 3 bases from J, the gap between germline ends came to 9 bases. From germline, CDR1 is SGHTA and CDR2 FQGTGA. The CDR3 consists of 13 residues. CDR3 amino acids: CASSSAIDTEAFF. DNA of the CDR3: TGTGCCAGCAGCTCAGCGATAGACACTGAAGCTTTCTTT.

The J gene is TRBJ1-3, the V gene TRBV18; unclear D gene. With 3 bases removed from V and 1 base from J, the gap between germline ends came to 10 bases. The germline gives CDR1 KGHSH, CDR2 LQKENI. The CDR3 has 15 residues. The CDR3, as DNA: TGTGCCAGCTCACCGAGCGGCCGTTCTGGAAACACCATATATTTT. Translation gives CASSPSGRSGNTIYF.

The rearrangement uses TRBV10-3 and TRBJ1-5; D not certain. The V end lost 2 bases, the J end lost 7 bases, and 12 bases lay between the germline ends. Germline loops: CDR1 ENHRY, CDR2 SYGVKD. This CDR3 spans 14 amino acids. The CDR3 nucleotides read TGTGCCATCAGTGAGGGCAACCCCAAACAGCCCCAGCATTTT. The encoded protein is CAISEGNPKQPQHF.

The chain uses TRBV5-4 and TRBJ2-2; D is possibly TRBD2 (7 bases). V gave up 4 bases and J gave up 5 bases, with 15 bases separating them. The CDR3 covers 15 residues. Germline CDR1 is SGHNT and CDR2 is YYREEE (reference sequence). CDR3 DNA sequence: TGTGCCAGCAGCGATCGGGGGGCGGGGACCGGGGAGCTGTTTTTT. Translated: CASSDRGAGTGELFF.

The chain couples TRBV2 to TRBJ1-6; 8 nucleotides agree with TRBD1. Germline V gives CDR1 SNHLY, CDR2 FYNNEI. V shed 6 bases and J 9 bases; nucleotides not matched to a gene: 10. The CDR3 extends over 15 amino acids. CDR3 bases: TGTGCCAGCAGAATTCAGGGGGCAGGGATTTCACCCCTCCACTTT. Translation gives CASRIQGAGISPLHF.

In DNA form, the CDR3 reads TGTGCCAGCAGTTTACAGGGCTTTGAGCAGTTCTTC. It is translated as CASSLQGFEQFF. The genes are TRBV12-3 or TRBV12-4 and TRBJ2-1; possible D gene TRBD1, 5 bases. This CDR3 region has 12 residues. Trimming left V 2 bases short and J 9 bases short, with 8 bases between.

The chain couples TRBV9 to TRBJ2-1; 11 positions match TRBD2. The V gene's germline CDR1 is SGDLS and CDR2 YYNGEE. This CDR3 region has 16 residues. Unmatched junction bases numbered 8, after V lost 4 bases and J lost 5 bases. The CDR3 loop is CASSILLAGGNNEQFF. Here the CDR3 DNA reads TGTGCCAGCAGCATTCTCCTAGCGGGGGGAAACAATGAGCAGTTCTTC. The variable domain in full, completed from reference TRBV9 and TRBJ2-1, reads DSGVTQTPKHLITATGQRVTLRCSPRSGDLSVYWYQQSLDQGLQFLIQYYNGEERAKGNILERFSAQQFPDLHSELNLSSLELGDSALYFCASSILLAGGNNEQFFGPGTRLTVL.

This clone was counted a single time. CDR3 nucleotides: TGTGCCAGCAGCGGGAGGTATGGCTACACCTTC. Translating gives CASSGRYGYTF. V usage is TRBV9 and J usage is TRBJ1-2, with unresolved D. The ends were cut back, 3 bases at V and 5 bases at J, with 5 bases in the middle. The CDR3 has 11 residues. Germline CDR1 and CDR2: SGDLS and YYNGEE.

This chain connects TRBV3-1 (or the pseudogene TRBV3-2) to TRBJ2-1; the match to TRBD2 covers 14 bases. The ends lost 4 bases at V and 0 bases at J; junction bases unmatched: 8. This CDR3 contains 19 residues. Germline assignment: CDR1 LGHDT and CDR2 YNNKEL (reference sequence). The CDR3 DNA reads TGTGCCAGCAGCCTCCGACTAGCGGGGGGGCAACGCTCCTACAATGAGCAGTTCTTC. Translating gives CASSLRLAGGQRSYNEQFF.

The genes are TRBV18 and TRBJ1-2; no reliable D call. Germline CDR1 KGHSH, CDR2 LQKENI. The CDR3 has 15 residues. Deletions cut 2 bases from V and 8 bases from J, with 18 bases between. CDR3 DNA sequence: TGTGCCAGCTCACCAGCAGAGGAGGTCACTAAGGGCTACACCTTC. Translation gives CASSPAEEVTKGYTF. Based on the CDR3 plus reference TRBV18 and TRBJ1-2, the full variable domain is NAGVMQNPRHLVRRRGQEARLRCSPMKGHSHVYWYRQLPEEGLKFMVYLQKENIIDESGMPKERFSAEFPKEGPSILRIQQVVRGDSAAYFCASSPAEEVTKGYTFGSGTRLTVV.

The chain recombines TRBV15 with TRBJ1-6; no reliable D call. Germline CDR1 reads LNHNV; CDR2 reads YYDKDF (reference sequence). Trimming left V 4 bases short and J 0 bases short, with 10 bases between. This CDR3 has 16 residues. This CDR3 is CATSTRRSSYNSPLHF. Here the CDR3 DNA reads TGTGCCACCAGCACCCGTAGGAGCTCCTATAATTCACCCCTCCACTTT.